These 24 T cell receptor beta chains were sequenced from one sample in a study of blood T cell repertoires in COVID-19 (dated by TCRdb to the early 2020s). Preparation of the library involved the immunoSEQ multiplex PCR assay. This immuneACCESS table, as held by TCRdb, lists in-frame sequences with V and J called but not all clones. Of the missing ones, under half trace to an unresolved V gene in checked studies; the others have no known cause. The sample table contains some 390,000 clones; only one count was recorded for about nine tenths of them. The ten largest account for 1.5% to 1.7% of the sample. The sequencing input was peripheral blood. The receptors come from a woman between 40 and 50 years old with COVID-19, enrolled during active disease.

The gene calls are TRBV19 and TRBJ1-1; D is uncertain. CDR3 length: 16 residues. V lost 6 bases, J lost 0 bases, and 17 bases lay in between. Germline V gene data show CDR1 as LNHDA and CDR2 as SQIVND (reference sequence). CDR3 in amino acids: CASRESDRTLNTEAFF. CDR3 DNA sequence: TGTGCCAGTAGGGAGAGCGATCGAACCCTGAACACTGAAGCTTTCTTT. Based on the CDR3 plus reference TRBV19 and TRBJ1-1, the full variable domain is DGGITQSPKYLFRKEGQNVTLSCEQNLNHDAMYWYRQDPGQGLRLIYYSQIVNDFQKGDIAEGYSVSREKKESFPLTVTSAQKNPTAFYLCASRESDRTLNTEAFFGQGTRLTVV.

This sequence joins TRBV4-1 and TRBJ1-1; 7 positions match TRBD1. The CDR3 covers 19 residues. The J segment lost 1 base and the V segment lost 1 base, leaving 15 bases of the junction unmatched. Per the germline V gene, CDR1 is MGHRA and CDR2 is YSYEKL. Written as DNA, the CDR3 is TGCGCCAGCAGCCAAGCGACCCGGGACAGCGCTTCAAGGAACACTGAAGCTTTCTTT. Its translation is CASSQATRDSASRNTEAFF.

This rearrangement joins TRBV29-1 to TRBJ1-2; no clear D gene. V lost 1 base and J 1 base, leaving 7 bases between the germline ends. The germline CDR1 and CDR2 sequences are SQVTM and ANQGSEA. This CDR3 comprises 13 residues. Written as DNA, the CDR3 is TGCAGCGTTGAAGGATCCGGTAACTATGGCTACACCTTC. This sequence encodes CSVEGSGNYGYTF.

The chain uses TRBV28 and TRBJ2-7, with TRBD1 matching 7 bases. The V gene end was trimmed by 3 bases and the J gene end by 3 bases; junction bases not matched to a gene: 8. Germline lookup yields CDR1 MDHEN and CDR2 SYDVKM. The CDR3 is made up of 15 amino acids. The CDR3 coding sequence is TGTGCCAGCAGTTTTCCATGGGACAGCCTCTACGAGCAGTACTTC. This encodes CASSFPWDSLYEQYF.

DNA for the CDR3: TGTGCCAGCAGCTTAGCGGCCGCCAAGGGGGTGAACACTGAAGCTTTCTTT. It translates to CASSLAAAKGVNTEAFF. The rearrangement uses TRBV7-2 and TRBJ1-1; weak D call: TRBD1 (6 bases). The germline gives CDR1 SGHTA, CDR2 FQGNSA. V lost 0 bases and J 0 bases, leaving 14 bases between the germline ends. This CDR3 is built from 17 residues.

The chain joins TRBV10-2 to TRBJ1-6; D remains unclear. Trimming took off 1 base at V and 10 bases at J, with 17 bases between the two ends. The CDR3 loop spans 16 amino acids. In germline, CDR1 is WSHSY, CDR2 SAAADI. Here the CDR3 reads CASSEWQPSPGSPLHF. The CDR3 coding sequence is TGCGCCAGCAGTGAGTGGCAGCCGTCACCGGGGTCACCCCTCCACTTT.

CDR3 protein: CATSDLRDRAQETQYF. The CDR3 DNA sequence: TGTGCCACCAGTGATTTGAGGGACAGGGCACAGGAGACCCAGTACTTC. The chain employs TRBV24-1 and TRBJ2-5, with 9 bases that match TRBD1. Germline V gene lookup returns CDR1 KGHDR and CDR2 SFDVKD. The ends lost 0 bases at V and 5 bases at J; junction bases unmatched: 6. CDR3 length: 16 residues.

The gene calls are TRBV7-3 and TRBJ1-3; D might be TRBD1 (5 bases). V dropped 5 bases and J dropped 0 bases, with 11 bases sitting between them. Germline values: CDR1 SGHTA, CDR2 FQGTGA. The CDR3 length is 15 residues. CDR3 DNA: TGTGCCAGCAGCCTCGCAGGGAACTCTGGAAACACCATATATTTT. Amino acid sequence: CASSLAGNSGNTIYF.

This clone occurred a few times. The chain combines TRBV15 with TRBJ2-6, with D tentatively TRBD1 (5 bases). The CDR3 extends over 15 amino acids. Germline V gives CDR1 LNHNV, CDR2 YYDKDF (reference sequence). The V and J ends lost 3 bases and 2 bases respectively, with 8 bases between them. The CDR3 reads CATSRQGAGANVLTF. CDR3 sequence (DNA): TGTGCCACCAGCAGGCAGGGTGCTGGGGCCAACGTCCTGACTTTC. Full variable domain (missing parts from reference TRBV15 and TRBJ2-6): DAMVIQNPRYQVTQFGKPVTLSCSQTLNHNVMYWYQQKSSQAPKLLFHYYDKDFNNEADTPDNFQSRRPNTSFCFLDIRSPGLGDTAMYLCATSRQGAGANVLTFGAGSRLTVL.

The chain is built from TRBV6-6 and TRBJ2-7; D might be TRBD1 (5 bases). The CDR3 is made up of 14 amino acids. From germline, CDR1 is MNHNY and CDR2 SVGAGI (reference sequence). Deletions cut 2 bases from V and 3 bases from J, with 11 bases between. CDR3 protein: CASSYLQGVYEQYF. The DNA of the CDR3 is TGTGCCAGCAGTTACCTGCAGGGTGTCTACGAGCAGTACTTC.

This clone was counted between two and nine times. The chain couples TRBV5-1 to TRBJ2-7; 9 bases line up with TRBD1. The germline CDR1 and CDR2 sequences are SGHRS and YFSETQ. The V gene end was trimmed by 0 bases and the J gene end by 2 bases; junction bases not matched to a gene: 6. The CDR3 is made up of 16 amino acids. The CDR3 loop reads CASSLGGTGIPYEQYF. As DNA, the CDR3 is TGCGCCAGCAGCTTGGGGGGGACAGGGATACCCTACGAGCAGTACTTC.

The rearrangement uses TRBV5-4 and TRBJ1-4; D is unclear. This CDR3 comprises 15 residues. The germline V and J ends were trimmed by 4 bases and 6 bases, with 16 bases remaining between them. The V gene's germline CDR1 is SGHNT and CDR2 YYREEE (reference sequence). CDR3 sequence reads: CASSPGGRRYEKLFF. CDR3 bases: TGTGCCAGCAGCCCGGGAGGGAGACGCTATGAAAAACTGTTTTTT. The whole variable domain, filled in from reference TRBV5-4 and TRBJ1-4, reads ETGVTQSPTHLIKTRGQQVTLRCSSQSGHNTVSWYQQALGQGPQFIFQYYREEENGRGNFPPRFSGLQFPNYSSELNVNALELDDSALYLCASSPGGRRYEKLFFGSGTQLSVL.

The V and J genes are TRBV24-1 and TRBJ2-1, with 7 bases that match TRBD2. The CDR3 length is 15 residues. Trimming removed 1 base from V and 3 bases from J; junction bases left unmatched: 2. Germline assignment: CDR1 KGHDR and CDR2 SFDVKD. CDR3 sequence: CATSDLASGYNEQFF. The CDR3 DNA is TGTGCCACCAGTGATTTAGCTAGCGGCTACAATGAGCAGTTCTTC.

The chain links TRBV7-6 to TRBJ2-1; D unclear. The V end was cut by 4 bases, the J end by 5 bases, with 15 bases between. Germline CDR1 and CDR2: SGHVS and FNYEAQ. The CDR3 contains 15 residues. This CDR3 is CASSSPYKPHNEQFF. CDR3 coding DNA: TGTGCCAGCAGCTCACCCTATAAACCCCACAATGAGCAGTTCTTC.

The chain is built from TRBV24-1 and TRBJ2-1, with 10 bases fitting TRBD1. The CDR3 runs 14 residues. Germline V CDR1 and CDR2: KGHDR, SFDVKD. V shed 9 bases, J shed 7 bases, and the junction held 8 bases outside the gene matches. CDR3 DNA: TGTGCCACCGCTGGGACAGGGGTCAAGAATGAGCAGTTCTTC. It codes for CATAGTGVKNEQFF.

Written as DNA, the CDR3 is TGTGCCAGCGGGAGGGGGGCACGAGGGGAGCTGTTTTTT. This sequence encodes CASGRGARGELFF. The chain links TRBV7-8 to TRBJ2-2, with TRBD2 as a possible D gene (7 bases). This CDR3 spans 13 amino acids. V was trimmed by 8 bases and J by 8 bases, leaving 15 bases between them. Germline V lookup: CDR1 SGHVS, CDR2 FQNEAQ.

CDR3 amino acids: CASSPPAGGPYEQYF. Written as DNA, the CDR3 is TGTGCCAGCAGCCCCCCAGCGGGAGGGCCCTACGAGCAGTACTTC. The chain links TRBV7-9 to TRBJ2-7; TRBD2 matches 10 bases. Germline CDR1 and CDR2: SEHNR and FQNEAQ (reference sequence). The junction had 6 bases not matched to a gene; V was cut back by 5 bases and J by 2 bases. The CDR3 contains 15 residues. The variable domain in full, completed from reference TRBV7-9 and TRBJ2-7, reads DTGVSQNPRHKITKRGQNVTFRCDPISEHNRLYWYRQTLGQGPEFLTYFQNEAQLEKSRLLSDRFSAERPKGSFSTLEIQRTEQGDSAMYLCASSPPAGGPYEQYFGPGTRLTVT.

This clone was picked up one time. The chain carries TRBV4-1 and TRBJ1-1; tentative D call: TRBD1 (6 bases). The length of the CDR3 is 12 residues. The germline CDR1 and CDR2 sequences are MGHRA and YSYEKL. Trimming took off 4 bases at V and 7 bases at J, with 10 bases between the two ends. CDR3 in amino acids: CASSPTDSEAFF. CDR3 sequence (DNA): TGCGCCAGCAGCCCGACGGACAGTGAAGCTTTCTTT.

The chain is built from TRBV6-4 and TRBJ1-2; D possibly corresponds to TRBD1 (5 bases). The germline V gene encodes CDR1 MRHNA and CDR2 SNTAGT. Trimming cost V 2 bases and J 2 bases, with 12 bases left between them. CDR3 size: 15 residues. Here the CDR3 reads CASSDPLGANYGYTF. The DNA of the CDR3 is TGTGCCAGCAGTGACCCCTTAGGGGCGAACTATGGCTACACCTTC.

This chain connects TRBV7-9 to TRBJ2-5, with D possibly being TRBD1 (6 bases). Germline CDR1 reads SEHNR; CDR2 reads FQNEAQ (reference sequence). The CDR3 is made up of 14 amino acids. V was trimmed by 5 bases and J by 0 bases, leaving 10 bases between them. CDR3 protein: CASSLRDNQETQYF. CDR3 nucleotide sequence: TGTGCCAGCAGCCTTCGGGACAACCAAGAGACCCAGTACTTC.

The genes are TRBV28 and TRBJ2-6; no clear D gene. V was trimmed by 4 bases and J by 4 bases, leaving 14 bases between them. Germline V gene data show CDR1 as MDHEN and CDR2 as SYDVKM. The CDR3 runs 16 residues. CDR3 DNA sequence: TGTGCCAGCAGTTCCCCGCGGTTGTCCGGGGCCAACGTCCTGACTTTC. Its protein is CASSSPRLSGANVLTF.

The chain recombines TRBV6-2 or TRBV6-3 with TRBJ1-1, with 8 bases fitting TRBD1. After removal of 6 bases from V and 1 base from J, the junction contained 4 bases not matched to a gene. This CDR3 contains 14 residues. CDR1 MNHEY and CDR2 SVGEGT come from the germline V gene. CDR3 in amino acids: CASSLDRGNTEAFF. DNA for the CDR3: TGTGCCAGCAGCCTAGACAGGGGGAACACTGAAGCTTTCTTT.

This rearrangement joins TRBV4-3 to TRBJ1-2; D gene uncertain. Germline V gene lookup returns CDR1 LGHNA and CDR2 YSLEER. The CDR3 extends over 13 amino acids. Between the trimmed V and J ends, which lost 1 base and 8 bases, there was a span of 11 bases. DNA for the CDR3: TGCGCCAGCAGCCAAGGGCCCGGGGAGGGCTACACCTTC. It translates to CASSQGPGEGYTF.

In this sample, this clone turned up once. This chain joins TRBV15 and TRBJ1-1; D gene uncertain. The CDR3 length is 16 residues. Germline loops: CDR1 LNHNV, CDR2 YYDKDF (reference sequence). V gave up 0 bases and J gave up 0 bases, with 11 bases separating them. The DNA of the CDR3 is TGTGCCACCAGCAGAGATCCAGGAAGGCTGAACACTGAAGCTTTCTTT. It encodes CATSRDPGRLNTEAFF.